Listed here is a single TCR beta chain. Measured with immunoSEQ multiplex PCR; TCRdb has only the in-frame clones, and not every one. Altogether roughly 80,000 clones are present, 87% being singletons, with the ten largest covering 6.2%. The CDR3 spans 16 residues. Per the germline V gene, CDR1 is MGHRA and CDR2 is YSYEKL. V shed 0 bases, J shed 5 bases, and the junction held 4 bases outside the gene matches. This record belongs to a study of OX40 agonist ivuxolimab in advanced cancers. The starting material was CD4+ or CD8+ T cells sorted from blood, obtained in a trial of the OX40 agonist ivuxolimab. This receptor was identified in an adult with an advanced solid tumor such as melanoma, head and neck, liver or kidney cancer. The gene calls are TRBV4-1 and TRBJ2-3; 11 bases fit TRBD2. CDR3 sequence reads: CASSQEGSGGEDTQYF. For the CDR3, the DNA is TGCGCCAGCAGCCAAGAAGGTAGCGGGGGGGAAGATACGCAGTATTTT.